This T cell receptor beta chain was sequenced for a study of neurological immune-mediated disorders. This clonotype has a count of ten or more. The CDR3 is 13 residues long. Between the trimmed V and J ends, which lost 7 bases and 5 bases, there was a span of 14 bases. TCRdb passed the 5' RACE reads through MiXCR, listing each CDR3 protein once. The data hold around 37,000 distinct CDR3 sequences, with over 12% observed a single time. The chain links TRBV12-3 or TRBV12-4 to TRBJ1-1; perhaps TRBD1 as D (6 bases). The sample taken for sequencing was PBMCs. This receptor was identified in a woman in her forties or fifties with HTLV-1-associated myelopathy (HAM/TSP). In DNA form, the CDR3 reads TGTGCCAGCATCAGTACAGGGTATACTGAAGCTTTCTTT. It is translated as CASISTGYTEAFF.